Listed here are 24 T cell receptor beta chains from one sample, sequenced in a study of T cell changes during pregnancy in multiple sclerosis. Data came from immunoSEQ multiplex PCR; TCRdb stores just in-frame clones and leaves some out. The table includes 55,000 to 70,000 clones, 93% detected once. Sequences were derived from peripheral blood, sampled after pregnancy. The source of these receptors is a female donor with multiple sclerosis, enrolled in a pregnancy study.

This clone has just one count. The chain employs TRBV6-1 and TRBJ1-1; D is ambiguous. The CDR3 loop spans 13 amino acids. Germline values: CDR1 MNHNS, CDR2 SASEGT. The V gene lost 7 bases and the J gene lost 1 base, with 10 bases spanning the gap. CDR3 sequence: CASIRQANTEAFF. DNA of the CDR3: TGTGCCAGCATCCGACAAGCGAACACTGAAGCTTTCTTT.

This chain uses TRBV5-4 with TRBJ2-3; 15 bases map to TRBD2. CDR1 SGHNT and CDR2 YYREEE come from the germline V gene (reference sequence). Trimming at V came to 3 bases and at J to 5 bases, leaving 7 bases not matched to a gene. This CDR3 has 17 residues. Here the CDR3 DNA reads TGTGCCAGCAGCTCCCGGACTAGCGGGAGGGCCGTAGATACGCAGTATTTT. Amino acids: CASSSRTSGRAVDTQYF. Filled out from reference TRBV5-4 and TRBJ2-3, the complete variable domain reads ETGVTQSPTHLIKTRGQQVTLRCSSQSGHNTVSWYQQALGQGPQFIFQYYREEENGRGNFPPRFSGLQFPNYSSELNVNALELDDSALYLCASSSRTSGRAVDTQYFGPGTRLTVL.

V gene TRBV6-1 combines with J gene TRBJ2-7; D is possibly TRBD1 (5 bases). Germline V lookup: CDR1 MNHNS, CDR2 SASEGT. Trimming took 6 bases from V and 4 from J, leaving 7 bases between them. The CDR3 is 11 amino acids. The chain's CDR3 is CASRTVYEQYF. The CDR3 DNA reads TGTGCCAGCAGGACAGTGTACGAGCAGTACTTC.

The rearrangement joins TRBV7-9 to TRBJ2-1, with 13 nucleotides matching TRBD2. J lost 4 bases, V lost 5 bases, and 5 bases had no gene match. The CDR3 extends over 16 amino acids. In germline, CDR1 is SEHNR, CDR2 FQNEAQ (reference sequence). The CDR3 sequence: CASSPGTSGIYNEQFF. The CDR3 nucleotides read TGTGCCAGCAGCCCGGGGACTAGCGGGATATACAATGAGCAGTTCTTC.

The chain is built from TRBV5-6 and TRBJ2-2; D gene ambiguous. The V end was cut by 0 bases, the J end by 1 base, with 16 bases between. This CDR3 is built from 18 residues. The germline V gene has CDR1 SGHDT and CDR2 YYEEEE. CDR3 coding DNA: TGTGCCAGCAGCTTGGCCAGTGCTGGAGCTCGGAACACCGGGGAGCTGTTTTTT. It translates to CASSLASAGARNTGELFF.

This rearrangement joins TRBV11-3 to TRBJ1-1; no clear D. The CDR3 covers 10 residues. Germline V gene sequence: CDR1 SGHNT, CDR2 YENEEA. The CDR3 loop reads CASRGTEAFF. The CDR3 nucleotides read TGTGCTAGCCGAGGGACTGAAGCTTTCTTT.

The CDR3 here is CASSSLGASTDTQYF. The DNA for the CDR3 is TGTGCCAGCAGTTCCTTAGGGGCTAGCACAGATACGCAGTATTTT. The V call is TRBV6-6, the J call TRBJ2-3, with D possibly being TRBD1 (5 bases). V was trimmed by 4 bases and J by 0 bases, leaving 11 bases between them. CDR1 is MNHNY, CDR2 SVGAGI, per germline (reference sequence). The CDR3 is made up of 15 amino acids.

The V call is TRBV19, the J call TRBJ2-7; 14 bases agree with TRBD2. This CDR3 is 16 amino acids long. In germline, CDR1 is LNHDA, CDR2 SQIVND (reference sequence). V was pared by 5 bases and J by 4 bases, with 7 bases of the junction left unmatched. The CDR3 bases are TGTGCCAGTAGTGCCCCGGGACTAGCGGGAGCGTACGAGCAGTACTTC. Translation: CASSAPGLAGAYEQYF.

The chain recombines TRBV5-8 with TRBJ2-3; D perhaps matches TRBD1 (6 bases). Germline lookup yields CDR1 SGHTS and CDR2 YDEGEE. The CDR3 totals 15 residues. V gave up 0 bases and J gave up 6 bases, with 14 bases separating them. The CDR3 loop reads CASSLDRARADTQYF. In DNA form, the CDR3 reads TGTGCCAGCAGCTTGGACAGGGCCCGCGCCGATACGCAGTATTTT.

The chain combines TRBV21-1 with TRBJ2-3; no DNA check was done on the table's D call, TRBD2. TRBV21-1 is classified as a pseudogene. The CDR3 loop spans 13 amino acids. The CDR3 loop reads CARTSGSADTQYF. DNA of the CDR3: TGTGCCAGGACTAGCGGGAGCGCAGATACGCAGTATTTT.

The DNA of the CDR3 is TGTGCCAGCAGCTTAAGTCCTGCGGGAGTCAATGGGGAGCTGTTTTTT. The encoded protein is CASSLSPAGVNGELFF. V is TRBV7-2 and J is TRBJ2-2, with 7 bases matching TRBD2. Germline V gene data show CDR1 as SGHTA and CDR2 as FQGNSA. The CDR3 loop spans 16 amino acids. V lost 2 bases, J lost 8 bases, and 11 bases stayed unmatched. The whole variable domain, filled in from reference TRBV7-2 and TRBJ2-2, reads GAGVSQSPSNKVTEKGKDVELRCDPISGHTALYWYRQSLGQGLEFLIYFQGNSAPDKSGLPSDRFSAERTGGSVSTLTIQRTQQEDSAVYLCASSLSPAGVNGELFFGEGSRLTVL.

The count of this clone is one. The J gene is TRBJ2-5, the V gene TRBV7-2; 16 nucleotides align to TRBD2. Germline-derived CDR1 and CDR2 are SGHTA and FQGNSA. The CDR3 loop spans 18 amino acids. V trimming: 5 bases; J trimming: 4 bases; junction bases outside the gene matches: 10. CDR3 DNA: TGTGCCAGCAGCCCGGGGGGACTAGCGGGAGGGACAGGAGAGACCCAGTACTTC. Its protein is CASSPGGLAGGTGETQYF.

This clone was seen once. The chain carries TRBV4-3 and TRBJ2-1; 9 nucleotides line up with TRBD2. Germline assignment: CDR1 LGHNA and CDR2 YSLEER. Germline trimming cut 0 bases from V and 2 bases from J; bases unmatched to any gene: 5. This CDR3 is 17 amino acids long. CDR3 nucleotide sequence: TGCGCCAGCAGCCAAGATAGGGCTAGCGGGGCCTACAATGAGCAGTTCTTC. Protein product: CASSQDRASGAYNEQFF.

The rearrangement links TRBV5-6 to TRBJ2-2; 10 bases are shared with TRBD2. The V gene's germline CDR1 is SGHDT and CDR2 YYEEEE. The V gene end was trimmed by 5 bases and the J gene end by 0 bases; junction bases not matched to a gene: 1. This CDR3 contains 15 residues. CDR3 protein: CASRLAGSNTGELFF. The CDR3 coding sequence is TGTGCCAGCAGACTAGCGGGGTCGAACACCGGGGAGCTGTTTTTT.

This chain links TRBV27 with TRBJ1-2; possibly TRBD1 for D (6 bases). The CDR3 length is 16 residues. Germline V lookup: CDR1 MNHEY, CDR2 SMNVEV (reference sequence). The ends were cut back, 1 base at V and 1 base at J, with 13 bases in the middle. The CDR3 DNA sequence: TGTGCCAGCAGTTTATTGGCAGGGGACAATAACTATGGCTACACCTTC. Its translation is CASSLLAGDNNYGYTF.

CDR3 region: CASREDGELFF. CDR3 sequence (DNA): TGTGCCAGCAGGGAGGACGGGGAGCTGTTTTTT. This sequence joins TRBV28 and TRBJ2-2; a weak D match, TRBD2 (5 bases). CDR3 length: 11 amino acids. V lost 6 bases and J lost 7, with 6 bases in between. Germline V CDR1 and CDR2: MDHEN, SYDVKM. Filled out from reference TRBV28 and TRBJ2-2, the complete variable domain reads DVKVTQSSRYLVKRTGEKVFLECVQDMDHENMFWYRQDPGLGLRLIYFSYDVKMKEKGDIPEGYSVSREKKERFSLILESASTNQTSMYLCASREDGELFFGEGSRLTVL.

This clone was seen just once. In nucleotides, the CDR3 is TGTGCCAGTAGCGATAGCGGGAGTTACTACGAGCAGTACTTC. Protein: CASSDSGSYYEQYF. V usage is TRBV19 and J usage is TRBJ2-7, with 9 nucleotides matching TRBD2. V lost 6 bases, J lost 3 bases, and 6 bases stayed unmatched. Looked up from germline, CDR1 is LNHDA and CDR2 is SQIVND (reference sequence). The CDR3 is made up of 14 amino acids. Supplemented by reference TRBV19 and TRBJ2-7, the full variable domain reads DGGITQSPKYLFRKEGQNVTLSCEQNLNHDAMYWYRQDPGQGLRLIYYSQIVNDFQKGDIAEGYSVSREKKESFPLTVTSAQKNPTAFYLCASSDSGSYYEQYFGPGTRLTVT.

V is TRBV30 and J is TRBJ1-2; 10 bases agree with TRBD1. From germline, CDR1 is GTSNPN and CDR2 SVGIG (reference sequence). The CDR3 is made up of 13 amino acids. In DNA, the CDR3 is TGTGCTTCCCCGGGACAGGGGTTCTATGGCTACACCTTC. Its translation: CASPGQGFYGYTF.

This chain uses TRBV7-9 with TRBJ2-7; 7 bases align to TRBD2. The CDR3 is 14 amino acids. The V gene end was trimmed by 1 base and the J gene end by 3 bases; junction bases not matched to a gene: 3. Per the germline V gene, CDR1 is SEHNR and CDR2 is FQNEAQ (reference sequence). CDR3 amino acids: CASSLGEGFYEQYF. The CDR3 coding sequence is TGTGCCAGCAGCTTAGGGGAGGGTTTCTACGAGCAGTACTTC.

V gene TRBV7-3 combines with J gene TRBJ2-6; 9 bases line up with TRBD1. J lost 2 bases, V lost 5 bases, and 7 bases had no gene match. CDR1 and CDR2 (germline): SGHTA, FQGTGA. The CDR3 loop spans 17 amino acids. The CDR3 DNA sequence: TGTGCCAGCAGCGTGGACAGGGGACCTGCTGGGGCCAACGTCCTGACTTTC. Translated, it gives CASSVDRGPAGANVLTF. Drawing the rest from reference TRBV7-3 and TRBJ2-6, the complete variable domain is GAGVSQTPSNKVTEKGKYVELRCDPISGHTALYWYRQSLGQGPEFLIYFQGTGAADDSGLPNDRFFAVRPEGSVSTLKIQRTERGDSAVYLCASSVDRGPAGANVLTFGAGSRLTVL.

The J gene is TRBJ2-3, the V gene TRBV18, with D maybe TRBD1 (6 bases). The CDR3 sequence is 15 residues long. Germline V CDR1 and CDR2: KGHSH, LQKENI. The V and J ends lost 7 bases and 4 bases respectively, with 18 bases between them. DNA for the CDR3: TGTGCCAGCTTTCGGACAGAGGGATCTTCAGATACGCAGTATTTT. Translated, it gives CASFRTEGSSDTQYF.

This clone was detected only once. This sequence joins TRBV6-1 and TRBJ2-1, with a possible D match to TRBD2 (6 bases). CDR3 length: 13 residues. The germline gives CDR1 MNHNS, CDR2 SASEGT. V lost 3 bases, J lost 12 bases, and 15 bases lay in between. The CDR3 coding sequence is TGTGCCAGCAGTGAGTTGGCCGGGACTGGGCAGTTCTTC. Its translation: CASSELAGTGQFF.

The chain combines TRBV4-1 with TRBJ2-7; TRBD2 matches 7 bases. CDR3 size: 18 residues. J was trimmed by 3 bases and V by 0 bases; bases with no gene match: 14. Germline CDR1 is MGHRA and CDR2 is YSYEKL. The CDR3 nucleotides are TGCGCCAGCAGCCAAGAAACGGGCTTATGGGGGAGGGTCTACGAGCAGTACTTC. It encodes CASSQETGLWGRVYEQYF.

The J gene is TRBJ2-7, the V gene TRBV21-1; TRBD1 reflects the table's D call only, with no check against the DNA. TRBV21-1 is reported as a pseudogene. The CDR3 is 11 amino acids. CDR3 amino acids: CATVLGHEQYF. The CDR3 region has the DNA TGTGCCACCGTCCTGGGGCACGAGCAGTACTTC.